The 12 T cell receptor beta chains in this list originate from one sample, sequenced in a study of lymphopenia after photon versus proton radiotherapy. TCRdb's copy holds only in-frame clones and misses some; the assay was immunoSEQ multiplex PCR. This sample has approximately 25,000 clones; about 82% occur once, and the top ten carry over 20%. Sequencing was performed on peripheral blood, taken from a patient treated with proton-based radiotherapy. Receptor source: a woman in her seventies with pancreatic cancer.

This clone appeared a few times. This chain joins TRBV28 and TRBJ2-2, with TRBD1 as a possible D gene (5 bases). Trimming stripped 5 bases from V and 4 bases from J, with 14 bases between. The germline gives CDR1 MDHEN, CDR2 SYDVKM. The length of the CDR3 is 15 residues. CDR3 bases: TGTGCCAGCAGTCCCACCGCAGGGTCCACCGGGGAGCTGTTTTTT. Translation: CASSPTAGSTGELFF.

CDR3 residues: CASSLASSGGRGQYF. The CDR3 DNA reads as TGTGCCAGCAGCTTAGCCTCTAGCGGAGGGCGAGGGCAGTACTTC. This chain links TRBV7-2 with TRBJ2-7; TRBD2 agrees at 7 bases. Unmatched junction bases numbered 11, after V lost 0 bases and J lost 9 bases. The length of the CDR3 is 15 residues. CDR1 is SGHTA and CDR2 is FQGNSA in the germline V gene.

V gene TRBV5-1 combines with J gene TRBJ2-1; D is unresolved. From germline, CDR1 is SGHRS and CDR2 YFSETQ. V lost 7 bases and J 0 bases, leaving 11 bases between the germline ends. The CDR3 loop spans 14 amino acids. CDR3 DNA sequence: TGCGCCAGCGCCATCCAGAGCTCCTACAATGAGCAGTTCTTC. This translates into CASAIQSSYNEQFF.

By share, this clone counts as medium-sized. V and J are TRBV30 and TRBJ2-7, with D unclear. CDR3 length equals 12 residues. Trimming left V 2 bases short and J 7 bases short, with 12 bases between. Per germline, CDR1 GTSNPN and CDR2 SVGIG (reference sequence). The chain's CDR3 is CAWSRSPPEQYF. The CDR3, as DNA: TGTGCCTGGAGTAGGTCCCCACCGGAGCAGTACTTC.

The chain is built from TRBV27 and TRBJ1-1; TRBD1 matches at 7 bases. CDR3 size: 13 residues. After removal of 7 bases from V and 6 bases from J, the junction contained 8 bases not matched to a gene. Per the germline V gene, CDR1 is MNHEY and CDR2 is SMNVEV (reference sequence). The CDR3: CASKVQGKAEAFF. CDR3 nucleotides: TGTGCCAGCAAGGTACAGGGGAAGGCTGAAGCTTTCTTT.

The V call is TRBV6-1, the J call TRBJ2-7; D perhaps matches TRBD1 (5 bases). Trimming cost V 0 bases and J 3 bases, with 12 bases left between them. This CDR3 has 15 amino acids. CDR1 is MNHNS and CDR2 is SASEGT in the germline V gene. The CDR3 DNA follows: TGTGCCAGCAGTGAAGCGGCAGGGATCGGCTACGAGCAGTACTTC. This translates into CASSEAAGIGYEQYF.

The chain joins TRBV10-2 to TRBJ2-5; 10 bases map to TRBD2. The J call could be wrong; TRBJ2-7 is a better fit for the DNA end. Germline values: CDR1 WSHSY, CDR2 SAAADI. The CDR3 is 15 amino acids. CDR3 residues: CASSVLAGASYEQYF. In DNA, the CDR3 is TGCGCCAGCAGTGTGCTAGCGGGAGCTTCCTACGAGCAGTACTTC.

The chain employs TRBV4-3 and TRBJ2-3; D ambiguous. Germline CDR1 reads LGHNA; CDR2 reads YSLEER. The CDR3 loop spans 16 amino acids. Trimming removed 0 bases from V and 5 bases from J, with 15 bases in between. CDR3 amino acids: CASSQDLDGTRDTQYF. CDR3 sequence (DNA): TGCGCCAGCAGCCAAGATCTGGACGGCACAAGAGATACGCAGTATTTT.

The genes are TRBV28 and TRBJ1-2; 7 bases line up with TRBD1. This CDR3 spans 15 amino acids. Germline values: CDR1 MDHEN, CDR2 SYDVKM. V trimming: 2 bases; J trimming: 4 bases; junction bases outside the gene matches: 7. CDR3 nucleotides: TGTGCCAGCAGTTTAAGGGACAGATTGTCCTATGGCTACACCTTC. Amino acids: CASSLRDRLSYGYTF.

This clone was observed a single time. The gene calls are TRBV28 and TRBJ1-5; D is unclear. This CDR3 is built from 15 residues. V lost 3 bases and J lost 0, with 9 bases in between. Germline V gives CDR1 MDHEN, CDR2 SYDVKM. CDR3 sequence reads: CASSLRGYSNQPQHF. DNA of the CDR3: TGTGCCAGCAGTTTGAGAGGGTATAGCAATCAGCCCCAGCATTTT.

The chain uses TRBV21-1 and TRBJ1-2. TRBV21-1 is reported as a pseudogene. This CDR3 is built from 16 residues. CDR3 loop: CASSKAGLRERFGYTF. The CDR3 DNA sequence: TGTGCCAGCAGCAAAGCAGGTTTGAGGGAAAGGTTTGGCTACACCTTC.

The chain uses TRBV19 and TRBJ2-1, with 7 bases identical to TRBD2. Germline lookup yields CDR1 LNHDA and CDR2 SQIVND (reference sequence). J lost 7 bases, V lost 1 base, and 4 bases had no gene match. CDR3 length equals 14 residues. The CDR3 nucleotides read TGTGCCAGTAGTATAGGGGAGGGCCGAAATGAGCAGTTCTTC. Protein sequence: CASSIGEGRNEQFF.